This T cell receptor (beta chain) was retrieved from a study of blood T cell repertoires in COVID-19. Study overall: Spain, Italy and the United States supplied samples that represented acute and convalescent COVID-19.

CDR3 length equals 16 residues. Germline V lookup: CDR1 SGHNT, CDR2 YYREEE (reference sequence). V gave up 5 bases and J gave up 4 bases; unmatched junction bases: 10. Under the authors' procedure: Reference gene primer amplification yielded estimated nucleated cell counts. Sequencing was performed with immunoSEQ multiplex PCR; in TCRdb, only in-frame clones are kept and a portion is missing. That table gives V, J and clone size, and the DNA gave D and trimming. The data show about 180,000 clones, about four fifths seen once. The receptor comes from a woman of 80 years or more with active or convalescent COVID-19. Sequencing was carried out using peripheral blood. The rearrangement joins TRBV5-4 to TRBJ2-2; 8 bases map to TRBD2. CDR3 coding DNA: TGTGCCAGCAGTCTCGTTAGCGGGACAACCACCGGGGAGCTGTTTTTT. This translates into CASSLVSGTTTGELFF.